This record looks at one T cell receptor (beta chain) sequence and its context. Antigen: not known. The ends lost 0 bases at V and 4 bases at J; junction bases unmatched: 6. The CDR3 is made up of 15 amino acids. CDR1 and CDR2 from the germline V gene are MNHEY and SVGAGI. TCRdb independently ran MiXCR on the RT-PCR reads; one entry per CDR3 protein. The sample has around 500,000 distinct CDR3 sequences; roughly 9.8% are singletons. These data originate in a study of response to subunit inactivated influenza vaccine. Study conclusions and caveats: Only a handful of new T cells, the authors suggested, are recruited with each seasonal influenza vaccination.

This material consisted of PBMCs from blood, taken more than 35 days after vaccination. The rearrangement links TRBV6-5 to TRBJ2-7; 7 nucleotides line up with TRBD1. This receptor was taken from a man aged 50 to 60 who received an inactivated influenza vaccine. The CDR3 sequence is CASSYSREGAYEQYF. The DNA for the CDR3 is TGTGCCAGCAGTTACTCGCGTGAGGGGGCTTACGAGCAGTACTTC.